These 11 T cell receptor beta chains were all obtained from the same sample, sequenced in a study of cytomegalovirus exposure and HLA in healthy donors. A multiplex PCR was run with 60 Vbeta primers and 13 Jbeta primers. Measured with immunoSEQ multiplex PCR; TCRdb has only the in-frame clones, and not every one. The sample contains about 200,000 clones, around 73% of which appear only once. The sample was PBMCs. The receptors were sampled from a male donor in good health and CMV-seronegative.

The V gene is TRBV27, the J gene TRBJ2-5, with a weak D call TRBD1 (6 bases). Between the trimmed V and J ends, which lost 3 bases and 2 bases, there was a span of 13 bases. CDR1 MNHEY and CDR2 SMNVEV come from the germline V gene (reference sequence). The CDR3 is 15 amino acids. CDR3 sequence reads: CASSFSRGVQETQYF. The CDR3 bases are TGTGCCAGCAGTTTCAGCAGGGGCGTACAAGAGACCCAGTACTTC.

The chain is built from TRBV5-1 and TRBJ2-5; the match to TRBD1 covers 7 bases. Germline V CDR1 and CDR2: SGHRS, YFSETQ. V was clipped by 0 bases and J by 3 bases; unmatched bases: 2. The CDR3 has 14 amino acids. The CDR3 protein is CASSLEGTEETQYF. The DNA for the CDR3 is TGCGCCAGCAGCTTGGAAGGGACAGAAGAGACCCAGTACTTC.

Only a few counts were recorded for this clone. The rearrangement uses TRBV7-9 and TRBJ2-7; TRBD1 matches at 7 bases. This CDR3 is built from 17 residues. Germline assignment: CDR1 SEHNR and CDR2 FQNEAQ (reference sequence). The trim removed 0 bases at V and 1 base at J, leaving 9 bases unmatched. CDR3 sequence reads: CASSLAVLDRDSYEQYF. In DNA, the CDR3 is TGTGCCAGCAGCTTAGCGGTGTTAGACAGGGATTCCTACGAGCAGTACTTC.

The chain has TRBV4-1 and TRBJ2-3; D remains ambiguous. CDR1 and CDR2 from the germline V gene are MGHRA and YSYEKL. The CDR3 has 14 residues. The V end lost 0 bases, the J end lost 6 bases, and 10 bases lay between the germline ends. The DNA for the CDR3 is TGCGCCAGCAGCCAAGACGAAGCCATGGATACGCAGTATTTT. It codes for CASSQDEAMDTQYF.

In DNA form, the CDR3 reads TGTGCCAGCAGCCCAGGGGGCACTGAAGCTTTCTTT. Protein product: CASSPGGTEAFF. The chain recombines TRBV7-9 with TRBJ1-1; TRBD1 matches at 7 bases. With V trimmed by 5 bases and J by 4 bases, 1 base remained unmatched. This CDR3 is built from 12 residues. Germline values: CDR1 SEHNR, CDR2 FQNEAQ (reference sequence).

Points on this clone: The identical CDR3 is also encoded by other nucleotide sequences in the sample. The gene calls are TRBV5-1 and TRBJ1-1, with 9 bases that match TRBD1. V gave up 3 bases and J gave up 0 bases; unmatched junction bases: 3. Germline CDR1 is SGHRS and CDR2 is YFSETQ. CDR3 size: 15 residues. The CDR3 nucleotides read TGCGCCAGCAGCTCCGGACAGGGGATGAACACTGAAGCTTTCTTT. The encoded protein is CASSSGQGMNTEAFF.

This chain links TRBV29-1 with TRBJ2-6; 12 nucleotides line up with TRBD1. Unmatched junction bases numbered 4, after V lost 4 bases and J lost 0 bases. The CDR3 is 17 amino acids. CDR1 is SQVTM and CDR2 is ANQGSEA in the germline V gene. Here the CDR3 reads CSVGPGQGASGANVLTF. CDR3 in DNA: TGCAGCGTTGGTCCGGGACAGGGGGCCTCTGGGGCCAACGTCCTGACTTTC.

This chain connects TRBV7-2 to TRBJ2-3; 10 bases align to TRBD2. There are 15 residues in the CDR3. V was clipped by 6 bases and J by 4 bases; unmatched bases: 7. From germline, CDR1 is SGHTA and CDR2 FQGNSA. CDR3 nucleotide sequence: TGTGCCAGCAGACTCGGACTAGCGGTCGCAGATACGCAGTATTTT. It codes for CASRLGLAVADTQYF.

This rearrangement joins TRBV21-1 to TRBJ2-2; the D segment call TRBD1 is taken from the table without a DNA check. TRBV21-1 counts as a pseudogene. This CDR3 has 20 amino acids. The CDR3 DNA sequence: TGTGCCAGCAGCCATAGAACAGGGGGGGCGGGTTTTAGTGACACCGGGGAGCTGTTTTTT. Its translation: CASSHRTGGAGFSDTGELFF.

The chain recombines TRBV5-4 with TRBJ1-6; TRBD1 agrees at 9 bases. The V and J ends lost 4 bases and 8 bases, in that order; junction bases with no gene match: 7. CDR1 and CDR2 (germline): SGHNT, YYREEE (reference sequence). This CDR3 spans 15 amino acids. The CDR3 DNA reads as TGTGCCAGCAGCCTACAGGGGGCTAACCATTCACCCCTCCACTTT. Its translation: CASSLQGANHSPLHF.

The chain carries TRBV19 and TRBJ2-7; D may be TRBD1 (5 bases). CDR3 length equals 12 residues. With 4 bases removed from V and 6 bases from J, the gap between germline ends came to 10 bases. Per germline, CDR1 LNHDA and CDR2 SQIVND (reference sequence). The CDR3 loop reads CASSTGFSEQYF. CDR3 in DNA: TGTGCCAGTAGTACAGGGTTCTCCGAGCAGTACTTC.